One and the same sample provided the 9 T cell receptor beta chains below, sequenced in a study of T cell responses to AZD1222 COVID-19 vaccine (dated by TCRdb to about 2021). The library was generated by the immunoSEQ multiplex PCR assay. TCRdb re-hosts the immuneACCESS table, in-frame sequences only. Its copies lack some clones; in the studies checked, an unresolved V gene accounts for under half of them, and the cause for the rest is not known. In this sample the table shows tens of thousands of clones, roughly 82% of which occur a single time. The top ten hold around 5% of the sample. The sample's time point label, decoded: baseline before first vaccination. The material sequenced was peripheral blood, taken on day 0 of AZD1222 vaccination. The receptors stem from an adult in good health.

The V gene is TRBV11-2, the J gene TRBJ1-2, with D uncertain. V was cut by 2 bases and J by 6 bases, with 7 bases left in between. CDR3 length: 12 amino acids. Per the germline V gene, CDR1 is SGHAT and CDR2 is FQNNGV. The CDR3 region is CASSLPYDGYTF. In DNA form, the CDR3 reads TGTGCCAGCAGCTTACCCTATGATGGCTACACCTTC.

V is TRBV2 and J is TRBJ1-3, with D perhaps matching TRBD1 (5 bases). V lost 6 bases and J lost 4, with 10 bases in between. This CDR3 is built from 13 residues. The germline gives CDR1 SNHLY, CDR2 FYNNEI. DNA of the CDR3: TGTGCCAGCAGCGGGGCTGGGGGAAACACCATATATTTT. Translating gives CASSGAGGNTIYF.

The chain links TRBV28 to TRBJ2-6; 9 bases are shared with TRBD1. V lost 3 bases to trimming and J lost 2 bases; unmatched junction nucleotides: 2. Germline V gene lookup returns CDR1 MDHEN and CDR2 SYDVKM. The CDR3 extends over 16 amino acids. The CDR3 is CASSFWTGAGANVLTF. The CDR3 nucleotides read TGTGCCAGCAGTTTTTGGACAGGGGCTGGGGCCAACGTCCTGACTTTC.

The DNA of the CDR3 is TGCGCCAGCAGCCAAGATCGTCTAGCGGGGGCACTTTGGAATGAGCAGTTCTTC. Its protein product is CASSQDRLAGALWNEQFF. The chain recombines TRBV4-1 with TRBJ2-1, with 10 bases identical to TRBD2. CDR1 and CDR2 (germline): MGHRA, YSYEKL. The CDR3 is 18 amino acids. V trimming: 0 bases; J trimming: 7 bases; junction bases outside the gene matches: 12.

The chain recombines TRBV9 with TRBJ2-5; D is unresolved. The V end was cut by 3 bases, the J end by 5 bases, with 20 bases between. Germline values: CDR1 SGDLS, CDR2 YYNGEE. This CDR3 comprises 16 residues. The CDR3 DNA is TGTGCCAGCAGCGCCGGCCTTCCCTTCATATCGGAGACCCAGTACTTC. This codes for CASSAGLPFISETQYF.

Written as DNA, the CDR3 is TGTGCCAGCAGTTTTTGGGGGCAAGGCCTCCACTTT. This gives the protein CASSFWGQGLHF. The J gene is TRBJ1-6, the V gene TRBV12-3 or TRBV12-4, with D possibly matching TRBD1 (6 bases). V lost 3 bases to trimming and J lost 15 bases, with 12 bases between them. The CDR3 has 12 amino acids.

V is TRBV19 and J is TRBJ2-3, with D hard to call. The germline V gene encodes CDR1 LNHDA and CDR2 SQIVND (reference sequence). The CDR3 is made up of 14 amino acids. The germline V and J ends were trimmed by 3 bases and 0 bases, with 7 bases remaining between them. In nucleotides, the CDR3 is TGTGCCAGTAGTATTAATTGGAGCACAGATACGCAGTATTTT. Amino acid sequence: CASSINWSTDTQYF. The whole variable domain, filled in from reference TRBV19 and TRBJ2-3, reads DGGITQSPKYLFRKEGQNVTLSCEQNLNHDAMYWYRQDPGQGLRLIYYSQIVNDFQKGDIAEGYSVSREKKESFPLTVTSAQKNPTAFYLCASSINWSTDTQYFGPGTRLTVL.

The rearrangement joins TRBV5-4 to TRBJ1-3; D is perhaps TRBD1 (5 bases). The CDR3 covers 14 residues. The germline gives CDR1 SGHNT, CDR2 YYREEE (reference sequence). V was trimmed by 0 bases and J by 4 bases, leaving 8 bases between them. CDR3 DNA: TGTGCCAGCAGCTTGGAGGGGTACGGAAACACCATATATTTT. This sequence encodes CASSLEGYGNTIYF.

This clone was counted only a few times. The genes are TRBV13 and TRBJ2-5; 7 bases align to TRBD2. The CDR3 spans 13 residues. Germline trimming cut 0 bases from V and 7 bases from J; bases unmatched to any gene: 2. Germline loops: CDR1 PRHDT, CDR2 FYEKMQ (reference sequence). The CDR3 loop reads CASSLGRGVTQYF. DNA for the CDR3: TGTGCCAGCAGCTTAGGCCGGGGGGTGACCCAGTACTTC.